Below, one T cell receptor beta chain is given with its context. Germline CDR1 is LNHDA and CDR2 is SQIVND (reference sequence). Trimming shortened V by 3 bases and J by 4 bases, and 13 bases separated the two germline ends. The CDR3 contains 15 residues. Here immunoSEQ multiplex PCR was the method, and the copy in TCRdb shows in-frame clones only, minus some. The profile shows some 54,000 clones, 95% to 96% of them singletons. This sample is part of a study of control samples from healthy donors and cancer patients. Sequencing was performed on blood. The rearrangement uses TRBV19 and TRBJ1-5; weak D call: TRBD1 (5 bases). The sequence derives from a woman in her twenties or thirties in good health. The CDR3 region is CASSIPLGANQPQHF. The CDR3 DNA sequence: TGTGCCAGTAGTATTCCTCTTGGGGCTAATCAGCCCCAGCATTTT.